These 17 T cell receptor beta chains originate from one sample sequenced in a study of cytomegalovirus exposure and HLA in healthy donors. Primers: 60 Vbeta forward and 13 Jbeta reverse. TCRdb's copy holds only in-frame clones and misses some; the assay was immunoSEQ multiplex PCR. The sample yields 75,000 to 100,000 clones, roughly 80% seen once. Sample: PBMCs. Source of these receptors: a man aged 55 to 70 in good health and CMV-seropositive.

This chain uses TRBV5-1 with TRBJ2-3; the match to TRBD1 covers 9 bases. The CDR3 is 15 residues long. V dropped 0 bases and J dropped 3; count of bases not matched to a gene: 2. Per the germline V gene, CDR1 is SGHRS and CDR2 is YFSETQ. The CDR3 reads CASSLAGQGTDTQYF. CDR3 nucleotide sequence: TGCGCCAGCAGCTTGGCCGGACAGGGGACAGATACGCAGTATTTT. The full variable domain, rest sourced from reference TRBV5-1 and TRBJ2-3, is KAGVTQTPRYLIKTRGQQVTLSCSPISGHRSVSWYQQTPGQGLQFLFEYFSETQRNKGNFPGRFSGRQFSNSRSEMNVSTLELGDSALYLCASSLAGQGTDTQYFGPGTRLTVL.

The CDR3: CASSSRQGAGEQFF. CDR3 in DNA: TGTGCCAGCAGCTCCCGACAGGGGGCGGGTGAGCAGTTCTTC. The V call is TRBV7-3, the J call TRBJ2-1; 10 nucleotides match TRBD1. Germline assignment: CDR1 SGHTA and CDR2 FQGTGA. V lost 4 bases to trimming and J lost 9 bases; unmatched junction nucleotides: 6. The CDR3 contains 14 residues.

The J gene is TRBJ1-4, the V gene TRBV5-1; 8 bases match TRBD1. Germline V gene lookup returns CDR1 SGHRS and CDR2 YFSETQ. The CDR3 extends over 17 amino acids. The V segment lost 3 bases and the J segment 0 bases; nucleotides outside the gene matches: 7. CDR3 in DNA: TGCGCCAGCAGCTCCAGACAGGGGAGCGCAACTAATGAAAAACTGTTTTTT. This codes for CASSSRQGSATNEKLFF.

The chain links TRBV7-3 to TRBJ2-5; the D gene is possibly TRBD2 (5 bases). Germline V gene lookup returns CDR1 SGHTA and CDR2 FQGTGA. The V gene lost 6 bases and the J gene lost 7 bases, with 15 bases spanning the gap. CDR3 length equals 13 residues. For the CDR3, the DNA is TGTGCCAGCAGTCGGGCCGGGATGGGGACCCAGTACTTC. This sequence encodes CASSRAGMGTQYF.

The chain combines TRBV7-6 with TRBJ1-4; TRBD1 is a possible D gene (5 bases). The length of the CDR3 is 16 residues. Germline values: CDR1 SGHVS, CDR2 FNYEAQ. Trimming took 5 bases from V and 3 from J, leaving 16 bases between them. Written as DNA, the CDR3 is TGTGCCAGCAGCAAAGGAGACAGTAACTCTAATGAAAAACTGTTTTTT. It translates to CASSKGDSNSNEKLFF.

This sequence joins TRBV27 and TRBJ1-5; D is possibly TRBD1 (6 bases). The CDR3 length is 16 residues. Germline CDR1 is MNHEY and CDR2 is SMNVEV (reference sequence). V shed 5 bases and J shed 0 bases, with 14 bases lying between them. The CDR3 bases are TGTGCCAGCAGTCTGTTACAGGGTAATAGCAATCAGCCCCAGCATTTT. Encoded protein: CASSLLQGNSNQPQHF.

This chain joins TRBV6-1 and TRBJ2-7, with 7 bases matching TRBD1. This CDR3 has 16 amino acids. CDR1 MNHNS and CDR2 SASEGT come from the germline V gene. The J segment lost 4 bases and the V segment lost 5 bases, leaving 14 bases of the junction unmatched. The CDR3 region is CASSQGQEGSVYEQYF. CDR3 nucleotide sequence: TGTGCCAGCAGTCAAGGACAGGAAGGCTCCGTTTACGAGCAGTACTTC.

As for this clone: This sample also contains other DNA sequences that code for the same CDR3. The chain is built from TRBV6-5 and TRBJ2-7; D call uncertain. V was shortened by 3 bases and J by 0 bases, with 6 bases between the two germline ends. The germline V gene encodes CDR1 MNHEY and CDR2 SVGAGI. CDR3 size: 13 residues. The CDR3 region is CASSYGLSYEQYF. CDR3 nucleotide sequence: TGTGCCAGCAGTTATGGGCTCTCCTACGAGCAGTACTTC.

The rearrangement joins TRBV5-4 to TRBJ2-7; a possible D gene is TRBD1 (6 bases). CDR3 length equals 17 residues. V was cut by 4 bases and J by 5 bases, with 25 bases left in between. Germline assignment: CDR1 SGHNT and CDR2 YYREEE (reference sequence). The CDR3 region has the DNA TGTGCCAGCAGCGGGGACACAGGGAACCAAGCCTTCCACGAGCAGTACTTC. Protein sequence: CASSGDTGNQAFHEQYF.

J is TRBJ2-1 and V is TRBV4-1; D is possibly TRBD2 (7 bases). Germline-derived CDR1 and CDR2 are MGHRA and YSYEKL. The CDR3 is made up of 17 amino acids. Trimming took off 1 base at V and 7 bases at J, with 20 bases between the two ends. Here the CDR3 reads CASSQGMGGARVNEQFF. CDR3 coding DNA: TGCGCCAGCAGCCAAGGAATGGGGGGGGCCAGGGTGAATGAGCAGTTCTTC.

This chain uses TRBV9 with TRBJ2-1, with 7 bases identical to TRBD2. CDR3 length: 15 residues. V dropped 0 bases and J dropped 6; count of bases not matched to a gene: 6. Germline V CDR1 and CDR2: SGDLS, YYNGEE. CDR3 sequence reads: CASSVGVAGSNEQFF. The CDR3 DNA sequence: TGTGCCAGCAGCGTAGGGGTAGCGGGCAGCAATGAGCAGTTCTTC.

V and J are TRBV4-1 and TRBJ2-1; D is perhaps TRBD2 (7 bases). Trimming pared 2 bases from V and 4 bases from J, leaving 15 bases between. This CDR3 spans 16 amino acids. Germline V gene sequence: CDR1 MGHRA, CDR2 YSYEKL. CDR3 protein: CASSQWTGGGYNEQFF. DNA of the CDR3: TGCGCCAGCAGCCAATGGACGGGGGGCGGTTACAATGAGCAGTTCTTC.

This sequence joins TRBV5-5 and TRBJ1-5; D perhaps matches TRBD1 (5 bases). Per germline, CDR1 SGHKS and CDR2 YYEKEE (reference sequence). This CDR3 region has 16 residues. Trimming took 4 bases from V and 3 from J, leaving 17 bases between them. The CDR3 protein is CASSQAPGDYNQPQHF. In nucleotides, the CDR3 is TGTGCCAGCAGCCAAGCCCCCGGGGACTACAATCAGCCCCAGCATTTT.

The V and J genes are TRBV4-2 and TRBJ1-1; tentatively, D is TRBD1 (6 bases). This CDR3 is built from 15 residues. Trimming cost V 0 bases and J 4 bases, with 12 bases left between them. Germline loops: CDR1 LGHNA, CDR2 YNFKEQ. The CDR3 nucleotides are TGTGCCAGCAGCCAAGATTTGAGAGGGGGCACTGAAGCTTTCTTT. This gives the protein CASSQDLRGGTEAFF.

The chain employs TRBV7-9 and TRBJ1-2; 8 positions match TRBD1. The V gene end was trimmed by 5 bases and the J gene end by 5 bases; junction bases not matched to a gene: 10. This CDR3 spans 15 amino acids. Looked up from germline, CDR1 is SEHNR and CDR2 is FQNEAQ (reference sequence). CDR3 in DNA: TGTGCCAGCAGCCTAGACAGGGGAGTTGGTTATGGCTACACCTTC. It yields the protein CASSLDRGVGYGYTF.

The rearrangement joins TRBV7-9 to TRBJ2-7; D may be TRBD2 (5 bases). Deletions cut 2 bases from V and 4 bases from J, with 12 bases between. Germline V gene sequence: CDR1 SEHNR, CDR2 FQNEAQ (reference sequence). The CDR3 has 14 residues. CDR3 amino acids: CASSLRGLLYEQYF. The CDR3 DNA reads TGTGCCAGCAGCTTAAGAGGACTGCTTTACGAGCAGTACTTC.

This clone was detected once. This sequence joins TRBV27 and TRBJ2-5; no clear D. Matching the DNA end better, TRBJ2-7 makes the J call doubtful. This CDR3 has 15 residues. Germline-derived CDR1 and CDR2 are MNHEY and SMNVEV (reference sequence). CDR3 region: CASSTPGDKLYEQYF. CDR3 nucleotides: TGTGCCAGCAGCACCCCTGGCGACAAACTTTACGAGCAGTACTTC.